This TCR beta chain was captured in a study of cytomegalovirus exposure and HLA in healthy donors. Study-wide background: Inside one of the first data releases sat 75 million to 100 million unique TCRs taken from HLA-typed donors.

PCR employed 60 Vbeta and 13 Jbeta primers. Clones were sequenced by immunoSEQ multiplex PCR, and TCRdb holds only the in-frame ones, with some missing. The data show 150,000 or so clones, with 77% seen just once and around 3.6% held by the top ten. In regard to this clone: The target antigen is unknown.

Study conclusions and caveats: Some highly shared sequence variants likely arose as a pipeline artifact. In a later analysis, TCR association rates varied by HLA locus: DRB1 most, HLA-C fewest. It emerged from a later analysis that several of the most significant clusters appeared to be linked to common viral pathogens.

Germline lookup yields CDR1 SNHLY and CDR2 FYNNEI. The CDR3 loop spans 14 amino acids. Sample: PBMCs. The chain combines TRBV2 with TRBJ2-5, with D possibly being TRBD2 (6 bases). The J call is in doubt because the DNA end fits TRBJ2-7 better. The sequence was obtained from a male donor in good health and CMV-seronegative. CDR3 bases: TGTGCCAGCACCCATGGACGGGAGTTTTACGAGCAGTACTTC. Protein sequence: CASTHGREFYEQYF.